The entry below gives a single T cell receptor (beta chain) sequence along with its context. Antigen: not known. The data belong to a study of post-analysis software for immune sequencing data. Across the study: The cohort encompassed relapsing-remitting, secondary progressive and progressive-relapsing multiple sclerosis disease courses.

Study conclusions and caveats: Compared with controls, patients showed significantly lower normalized Chao1 diversity.

Prepared libraries of TCR beta cDNA carried unique molecular identifiers. cDNA molecules numbering roughly 0.5 million came from around 0.96 to 9.9 million T cells. TCRdb ran MiXCR on the PCR reads and lists one entry per CDR3 protein. This sample yields around 710,000 distinct CDR3 sequences, of which around 42% are seen a single time; approximately 5% belongs to the top ten. This TCR was recovered from a girl aged 10 to 17 with multiple sclerosis. The sequencing input was blood.

The CDR3 region has the DNA TGTGCCAGCAGCAGGGGGGCGGAGAGCTACGAGCAGTACTTC. Its protein is CASSRGAESYEQYF. The chain combines TRBV9 with TRBJ2-7; D is possibly TRBD1 or TRBD2 (6 bases each). The CDR3 has 14 residues. CDR1 and CDR2 (germline): SGDLS, YYNGEE. V lost 4 bases to trimming and J lost 3 bases, with 14 bases between them.